The clone carrying this T cell receptor beta chain was recorded a few times. Its antigen is as yet unknown. This sample is part of a study of CD8 T cells in ankylosing spondylitis. General observations from the study: Disease-associated clones were reportedly significantly overrepresented in matched ankylosing spondylitis synovial fluid. A TCR beta motif made of several highly homologous variants seemed typical of ankylosing spondylitis blood. Before this, some motif variants had been reported in reactive arthritis synovial fluid and blood.

Trimming cost V 0 bases and J 5 bases, with 17 bases left between them. Germline V CDR1 and CDR2: SGHRS, YFSETQ. This CDR3 contains 16 residues. Using quantitative 5'-RACE with molecular barcodes, the authors made TCR beta libraries. In TCRdb, the 5' RACE reads were re-called with MiXCR into one record per CDR3 protein. The sample has more than 300,000 distinct CDR3 sequences; roughly 8% are singletons. The receptor comes from a male donor with ankylosing spondylitis. The chain uses TRBV5-1 and TRBJ1-1; D is perhaps TRBD1 (6 bases). The specimen was blood, either unsorted or a sorted T cell fraction (not recorded which). The DNA for the CDR3 is TGCGCCAGCAGCTTGGGAGGGGGGCCCTCTCGAACTGAAGCTTTCTTT. This codes for CASSLGGGPSRTEAFF.